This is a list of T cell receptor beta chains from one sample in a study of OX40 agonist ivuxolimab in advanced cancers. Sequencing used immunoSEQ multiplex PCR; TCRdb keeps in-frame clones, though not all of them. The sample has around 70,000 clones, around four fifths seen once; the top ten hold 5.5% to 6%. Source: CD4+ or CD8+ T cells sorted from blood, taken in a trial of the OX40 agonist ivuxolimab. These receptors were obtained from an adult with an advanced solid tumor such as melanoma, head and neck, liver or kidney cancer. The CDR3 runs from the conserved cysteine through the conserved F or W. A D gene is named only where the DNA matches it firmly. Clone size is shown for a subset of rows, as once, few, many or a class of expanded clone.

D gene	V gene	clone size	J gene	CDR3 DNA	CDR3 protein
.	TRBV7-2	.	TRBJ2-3	TGTGCCAGCAGCTCCGGGGCGGGCACAGATACGCAGTATTTT	CASSSGAGTDTQYF
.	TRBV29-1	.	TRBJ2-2	TGCAGCGTGGCCGTCGGGACCGGGGAGCTGTTTTTT	CSVAVGTGELFF
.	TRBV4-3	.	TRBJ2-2	TGCGCCAGCAGCCACTTAGCGGACAACACCGGGGAGCTGTTTTTT	CASSHLADNTGELFF
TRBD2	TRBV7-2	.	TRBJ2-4	TGTGCCAGCAGCCAAGGGACTAGCGGGAGTGGTGCCAAAAACATTCAGTACTTC	CASSQGTSGSGAKNIQYF
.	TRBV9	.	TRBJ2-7	TGTGCCAGCAGCGTAGGTGGACGGCTTAACCTCTACGAGCAGTACTTC	CASSVGGRLNLYEQYF
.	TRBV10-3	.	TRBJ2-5	TGTGCCATCAGTGCTGAGGGTATGGTTCGAGAGACCCAGTACTTC	CAISAEGMVRETQYF
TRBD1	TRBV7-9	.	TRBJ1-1	TGTGCCAGCAGCTTAGCGGATCAGGGGGGCACTGAAGCTTTCTTT	CASSLADQGGTEAFF
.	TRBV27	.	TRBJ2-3	TGTGCCAGCAGTCCCTACTCGGGTATAGCGTCAGGTACGCAGTATTTT	CASSPYSGIASGTQYF
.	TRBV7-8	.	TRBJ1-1	TGTGCCAGCAGCTCCAGGATCACTGAAGCTTTCTTT	CASSSRITEAFF
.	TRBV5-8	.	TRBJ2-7	TGTGCCAGCAGCTTGCGGGGGTCCTACGAGCAGTACTTC	CASSLRGSYEQYF
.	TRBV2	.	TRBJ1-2	TGTGCCAGCAGTGAAGCGCTTCAAGGGAATGGCTACACCTTC	CASSEALQGNGYTF
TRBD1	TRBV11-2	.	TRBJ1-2	TGTGCCAGCAGCTTTACAGGGGGCAACTATGGCTACACCTTC	CASSFTGGNYGYTF
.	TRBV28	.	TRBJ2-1	TGTGCCAGCAGTTTACCCTCTTCGTTCAATGAGCAGTTCTTC	CASSLPSSFNEQFF
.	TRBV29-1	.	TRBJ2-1	TGCAGCGTTCCTGGCCGGAGCTCCTACAATGAGCAGTTCTTC	CSVPGRSSYNEQFF
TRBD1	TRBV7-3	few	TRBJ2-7	TGTGCCAGCAGCTATTCCGGGACAGAGGCCTACGAGCAGTACTTC	CASSYSGTEAYEQYF
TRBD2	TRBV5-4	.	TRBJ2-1	TGTGCCAGCACTCGGACGGGGACTAACTTCAATGAGCAGTTCTTC	CASTRTGTNFNEQFF
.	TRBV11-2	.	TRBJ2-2	TGTGCCAGCAGCTTAACTCAGGGGCACGGGGAGCTGTTTTTT	CASSLTQGHGELFF
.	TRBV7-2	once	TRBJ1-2	TGTGCCAGCAGCTTAGCTCCCGGTCAGAACTATGGCTACACCTTC	CASSLAPGQNYGYTF
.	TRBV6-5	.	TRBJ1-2	TGTGCCAGCAGTTACTCGACCGGGGTCCTCGAGGGCTACACCTTC	CASSYSTGVLEGYTF
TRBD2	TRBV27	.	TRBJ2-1	TGTGCCAGCACCTTAAATACGGGAGGAAATCGCAATGAGCAGTTCTTC	CASTLNTGGNRNEQFF
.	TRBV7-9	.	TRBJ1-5	TGTGCCAGCAGCCCGAGCAGCGAAAATCAGCCCCAGCATTTT	CASSPSSENQPQHF
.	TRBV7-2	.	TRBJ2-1	TGTGCCAGCAGCGTTAACCTAAGGGATGAGCAGTTCTTC	CASSVNLRDEQFF
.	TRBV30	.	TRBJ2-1	TGTGCCTGGAGTAGGGCCGGGGAGCAGTTCTTC	CAWSRAGEQFF
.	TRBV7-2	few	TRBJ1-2	TGTGCCAGCAGCTTTACGGCCGACGAGGGCTACACCTTC	CASSFTADEGYTF
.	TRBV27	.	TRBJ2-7	TGTGCCAGCAGTCTTAAGGGACGAAACTCCTACGAGCAGTACTTC	CASSLKGRNSYEQYF
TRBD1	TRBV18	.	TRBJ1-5	TGTGCCAGCTCACCGGGACAGACCACCAATCAGCCCCAGCATTTT	CASSPGQTTNQPQHF
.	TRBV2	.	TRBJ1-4	TGTGCCAGCAGTAACACACCCCGAGGCGAAAAACTGTTTTTT	CASSNTPRGEKLFF
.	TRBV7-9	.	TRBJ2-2	TGTGCCAGCAGCTCCGTCCAGGGGCCCACCGGGGAGCTGTTTTTT	CASSSVQGPTGELFF
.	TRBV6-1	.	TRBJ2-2	TGTGCCAGCAACCGGGACACCTACACCGGGGAGCTGTTTTTT	CASNRDTYTGELFF
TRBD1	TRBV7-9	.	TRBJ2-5	TGTGCCAGCAGCTTGAAACAGGGGGTAAGGGAGACCCAGTACTTC	CASSLKQGVRETQYF
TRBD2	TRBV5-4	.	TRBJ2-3	TGTGCCAGCAGCCCGGTAGCGGGAGGGCCCGATACGCAGTATTTT	CASSPVAGGPDTQYF
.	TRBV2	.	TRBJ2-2	TGTGCCAGCATCGGCCCTCCCCGGGAGCTGTTTTTT	CASIGPPRELFF
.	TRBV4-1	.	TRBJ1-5	TGCGCCAGCAGGAAAATTTACGGGACACGCAATCAGCCCCAGCATTTT	CASRKIYGTRNQPQHF
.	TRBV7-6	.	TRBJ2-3	TGTGCCAGCACCGAGACTAGTTATGGGAACACAGATACGCAGTATTTT	CASTETSYGNTDTQYF
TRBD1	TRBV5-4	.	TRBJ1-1	TGTGCCAGCAGCTTGGCCCGGGACAGCAAGAACACTGAAGCTTTCTTT	CASSLARDSKNTEAFF
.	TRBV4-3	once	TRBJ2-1	TGCGCCAGCAGCCAAGAAGGGGGATACAATGAGCAGTTCTTC	CASSQEGGYNEQFF
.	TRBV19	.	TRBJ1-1	TGTGCCAGCAAGGGAGTTTACACTGAAGCTTTCTTT	CASKGVYTEAFF
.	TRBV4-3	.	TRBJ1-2	TGCGCCAGCAGCCAAGACCCCGGACGGTCTAACTATGGCTACACCTTC	CASSQDPGRSNYGYTF
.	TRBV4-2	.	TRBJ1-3	TGTGCCAGCAGCCAAGAGAAGGGCTCTGGAAACACCATATATTTT	CASSQEKGSGNTIYF